Below, 23 T cell receptor beta chains from the same sample are listed, as sequenced in a study of tissue T cells after allogeneic stem cell transplantation. Only in-frame clones appear in the TCRdb table, and some are missing; sequencing was by immunoSEQ multiplex PCR. The table lists about 26,000 clones, more than 80% of them singletons. The starting material was blood, obtained before transplantation. Every receptor here comes from a male donor aged 60 or over who later had graft-versus-host disease after an allogeneic stem cell transplant.

The chain has TRBV3-1 (or the pseudogene TRBV3-2) and TRBJ2-2, with TRBD1 identical over 10 bases. This CDR3 is built from 16 residues. Germline V gene sequence: CDR1 LGHDT, CDR2 YNNKEL (reference sequence). J was trimmed by 6 bases and V by 3 bases; bases with no gene match: 7. The CDR3, as DNA: TGTGCCAGCAGCCAGCGACAGGGGGCGTTTTCCGGGGAGCTGTTTTTT. Its translation is CASSQRQGAFSGELFF.

This chain uses TRBV11-2 with TRBJ1-2, with 12 bases fitting TRBD1. Germline V gene data show CDR1 as SGHAT and CDR2 as FQNNGV. CDR3 size: 15 residues. V gave up 5 bases and J gave up 7 bases; unmatched junction bases: 8. The CDR3 spells CASSPLGTGGRGYTF. The DNA of the CDR3 is TGTGCCAGCAGCCCCCTAGGGACAGGGGGCCGTGGCTACACCTTC.

This clone appeared once. The CDR3 spells CASTNAGTSNNEQFF. In DNA form, the CDR3 reads TGCGCCAGCACCAATGCCGGGACATCGAACAATGAGCAGTTCTTC. The chain joins TRBV5-1 to TRBJ2-1, with a weak D call TRBD1 (6 bases). CDR1 and CDR2 from the germline V gene are SGHRS and YFSETQ. The V gene lost 6 bases and the J gene lost 5 bases, with 18 bases spanning the gap. The CDR3 extends over 15 amino acids.

The chain has TRBV14 and TRBJ1-2; 8 nucleotides line up with TRBD1. J lost 6 bases, V lost 3 bases, and 12 bases had no gene match. Germline V gene sequence: CDR1 SGHDN, CDR2 FVKESK. The CDR3 runs 16 residues. This CDR3 is CASSHTSRDRIDGYTF. The CDR3 DNA reads as TGTGCCAGCAGCCACACGTCCCGGGACAGGATTGATGGCTACACCTTC.

This sequence joins TRBV10-3 and TRBJ2-7, with 7 bases lining up with TRBD1. The ends lost 6 bases at V and 2 bases at J; junction bases unmatched: 7. The CDR3 contains 14 residues. Germline V gene data show CDR1 as ENHRY and CDR2 as SYGVKD. The CDR3 DNA follows: TGTGCCATCAGAGGACAGGTATCCGCCTACGAGCAGTACTTC. It specifies CAIRGQVSAYEQYF.

The V gene is TRBV7-8, the J gene TRBJ2-7; perhaps TRBD1 as D (5 bases). V was pared by 1 base and J by 9 bases, with 13 bases between. This CDR3 contains 13 residues. Germline V gene data show CDR1 as SGHVS and CDR2 as FQNEAQ. CDR3 amino acids: CASSLVGLQGQYF. CDR3 nucleotides: TGTGCCAGCAGCTTAGTGGGTTTGCAGGGGCAGTACTTC.

J is TRBJ2-2 and V is TRBV5-4, with TRBD1 identical over 9 bases. The V gene's germline CDR1 is SGHNT and CDR2 YYREEE (reference sequence). V lost 0 bases, J lost 5 bases, and 5 bases stayed unmatched. The CDR3 extends over 16 amino acids. CDR3 coding DNA: TGTGCCAGCAGCTTGGAGACAGGGGGGGGAACCGGGGAGCTGTTTTTT. Protein sequence: CASSLETGGGTGELFF.

J is TRBJ2-4 and V is TRBV6-1, with D possibly being TRBD2 (7 bases). The V gene's germline CDR1 is MNHNS and CDR2 SASEGT. The CDR3 consists of 16 residues. Deletions cut 4 bases from V and 8 bases from J, with 21 bases between. CDR3 bases: TGTGCCAGCAGTGGATTAGTAGCGGGCAAGGGGGACATTCAGTACTTC. Amino acids: CASSGLVAGKGDIQYF.

The gene calls are TRBV7-3 and TRBJ2-2; a possible D gene is TRBD1 (6 bases). Deletions cut 6 bases from V and 6 bases from J, with 14 bases between. Per the germline V gene, CDR1 is SGHTA and CDR2 is FQGTGA. The CDR3 has 14 residues. The CDR3 loop reads CASSSQGKAGELFF. The CDR3 nucleotides are TGTGCCAGCAGTTCTCAGGGGAAGGCCGGGGAGCTGTTTTTT.

The rearrangement links TRBV11-2 to TRBJ2-7; either TRBD1 or TRBD2 may supply D (5 bases each). The CDR3 contains 14 residues. V lost 7 bases, J lost 9 bases, and 22 bases lay in between. Per germline, CDR1 SGHAT and CDR2 FQNNGV. The chain's CDR3 is CASKSIRDGFGQYF. In DNA, the CDR3 is TGTGCCAGCAAGTCGATTCGGGACGGCTTCGGGCAGTACTTC.

The rearrangement uses TRBV9 and TRBJ2-2, with 11 bases matching TRBD2. The CDR3 covers 16 residues. After removal of 0 bases from V and 7 bases from J, the junction contained 5 bases not matched to a gene. Germline V gene sequence: CDR1 SGDLS, CDR2 YYNGEE. For the CDR3, the DNA is TGTGCCAGCAGCGTAGTATTAGCGGGAGGGCTCGGGGAGCTGTTTTTT. Protein product: CASSVVLAGGLGELFF.

The chain joins TRBV28 to TRBJ2-1; TRBD2 might be the D (5 bases). Germline V lookup: CDR1 MDHEN, CDR2 SYDVKM. The V end lost 0 bases, the J end lost 3 bases, and 12 bases lay between the germline ends. This CDR3 region has 16 residues. The CDR3 sequence is CASSLWASGSYNEQFF. The CDR3 DNA sequence: TGTGCCAGCAGTTTATGGGCTTCGGGGAGCTACAATGAGCAGTTCTTC.

This chain uses TRBV4-1 with TRBJ2-3; D gene ambiguous. V was trimmed by 1 base and J by 5 bases, leaving 10 bases between them. Germline assignment: CDR1 MGHRA and CDR2 YSYEKL. This CDR3 comprises 14 residues. Here the CDR3 DNA reads TGCGCCAGCAGCCAAGTATCAGTGGAAGATACGCAGTATTTT. As protein: CASSQVSVEDTQYF.

The chain joins TRBV24-1 to TRBJ1-5; D may be TRBD1 (5 bases). The germline V gene encodes CDR1 KGHDR and CDR2 SFDVKD. This CDR3 is 14 amino acids long. V lost 6 bases, J lost 5 bases, and 13 bases lay in between. The CDR3 is CATSHRRADQPQHF. The CDR3 DNA sequence: TGTGCCACCAGTCATCGCAGGGCGGATCAGCCCCAGCATTTT.

The chain carries TRBV30 and TRBJ1-1; D might be TRBD1 (5 bases). V was trimmed by 7 bases and J by 0 bases, leaving 12 bases between them. CDR1 GTSNPN and CDR2 SVGIG come from the germline V gene (reference sequence). This CDR3 spans 13 amino acids. CDR3 residues: CASPGGVNTEAFF. CDR3 coding DNA: TGTGCCTCCCCCGGGGGTGTGAACACTGAAGCTTTCTTT.

The chain has TRBV3-1 (or the pseudogene TRBV3-2) and TRBJ1-1, with 7 bases that match TRBD1. Looked up from germline, CDR1 is LGHDT and CDR2 is YNNKEL (reference sequence). Losses at the gene ends were 4 bases for V and 2 bases for J; bases not matched to a gene: 10. This CDR3 contains 16 residues. The DNA for the CDR3 is TGTGCCAGCAGCCCATTGACAGGGAATCATAACACTGAAGCTTTCTTT. Protein sequence: CASSPLTGNHNTEAFF.

This chain uses TRBV12-3 or TRBV12-4 with TRBJ2-7; D unresolved. V dropped 2 bases and J dropped 2 bases, with 4 bases sitting between them. The CDR3 is made up of 12 amino acids. CDR3 nucleotides: TGTGCCAGCAGTTTAAGGGCCTACGAGCAGTACTTC. This codes for CASSLRAYEQYF.

The V and J genes are TRBV3-1 (or the pseudogene TRBV3-2) and TRBJ1-1; D is uncertain. This CDR3 comprises 12 residues. Between the trimmed V and J ends, which lost 0 bases and 7 bases, there was a span of 6 bases. The V gene's germline CDR1 is LGHDT and CDR2 YNNKEL (reference sequence). CDR3 in amino acids: CASSQDQGEAFF. As DNA, the CDR3 is TGTGCCAGCAGCCAAGATCAAGGTGAAGCTTTCTTT.

The rearrangement links TRBV28 to TRBJ2-1; 9 nucleotides align to TRBD2. CDR3 length: 15 residues. Germline V gives CDR1 MDHEN, CDR2 SYDVKM. The trim removed 8 bases at V and 0 bases at J, leaving 5 bases unmatched. CDR3 bases: TGTGCCAGCCGGGGCGGGAGGGCCTCCTACAATGAGCAGTTCTTC. This codes for CASRGGRASYNEQFF.

The chain combines TRBV7-3 with TRBJ1-3, with unresolved D. The CDR3 consists of 13 residues. Germline CDR1 is SGHTA and CDR2 is FQGTGA. The ends were cut back, 5 bases at V and 4 bases at J, with 9 bases in the middle. Here the CDR3 DNA reads TGTGCCAGCAGCCAAGACGGAGGAAACACCATATATTTT. Translated, it gives CASSQDGGNTIYF.

The chain carries TRBV3-1 (or the pseudogene TRBV3-2) and TRBJ1-2, with TRBD1 as a possible D gene (5 bases). The CDR3 consists of 13 residues. Trimming pared 5 bases from V and 2 bases from J, leaving 9 bases between. Germline V gives CDR1 LGHDT, CDR2 YNNKEL (reference sequence). CDR3 residues: CASSTRQNYGYTF. The CDR3 coding sequence is TGTGCCAGCAGCACTCGACAGAACTATGGCTACACCTTC.

This chain joins TRBV7-9 and TRBJ2-7; D not certain. V dropped 3 bases and J dropped 1 base, with 13 bases sitting between them. Germline loops: CDR1 SEHNR, CDR2 FQNEAQ (reference sequence). CDR3 length equals 15 residues. For the CDR3, the DNA is TGTGCCAGCAGCTTTGTTCGCGGCAGTTCCTACGAGCAGTACTTC. Translated, it gives CASSFVRGSSYEQYF.

The sample holds a few counts of this clone. The chain carries TRBV7-9 and TRBJ2-7, with a tentative D call TRBD1 (5 bases). Trimming pared 1 base from V and 2 bases from J, leaving 6 bases between. The CDR3 spans 13 residues. Looked up from germline, CDR1 is SEHNR and CDR2 is FQNEAQ (reference sequence). The CDR3 DNA reads TGTGCCAGCAGCTTAGAGACAGCCTACGAGCAGTACTTC. It codes for CASSLETAYEQYF.